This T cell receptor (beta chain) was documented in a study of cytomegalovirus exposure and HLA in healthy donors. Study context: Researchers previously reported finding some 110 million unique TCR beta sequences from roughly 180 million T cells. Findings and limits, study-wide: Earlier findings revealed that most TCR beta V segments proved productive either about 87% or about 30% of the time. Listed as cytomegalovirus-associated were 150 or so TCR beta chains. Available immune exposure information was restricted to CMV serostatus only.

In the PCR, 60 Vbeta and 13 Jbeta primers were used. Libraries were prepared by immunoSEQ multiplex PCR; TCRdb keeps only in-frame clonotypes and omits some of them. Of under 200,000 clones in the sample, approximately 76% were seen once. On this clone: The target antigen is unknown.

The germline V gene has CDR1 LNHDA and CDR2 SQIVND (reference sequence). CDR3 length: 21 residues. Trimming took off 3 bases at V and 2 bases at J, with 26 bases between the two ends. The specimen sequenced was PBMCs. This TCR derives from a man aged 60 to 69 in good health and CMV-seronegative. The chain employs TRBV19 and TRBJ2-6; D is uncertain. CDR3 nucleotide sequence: TGTGCCAGTAGTATCCCCCCGTGGGTGGGCAAATACCCAACTGGGGCCAACGTCCTGACTTTC. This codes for CASSIPPWVGKYPTGANVLTF.